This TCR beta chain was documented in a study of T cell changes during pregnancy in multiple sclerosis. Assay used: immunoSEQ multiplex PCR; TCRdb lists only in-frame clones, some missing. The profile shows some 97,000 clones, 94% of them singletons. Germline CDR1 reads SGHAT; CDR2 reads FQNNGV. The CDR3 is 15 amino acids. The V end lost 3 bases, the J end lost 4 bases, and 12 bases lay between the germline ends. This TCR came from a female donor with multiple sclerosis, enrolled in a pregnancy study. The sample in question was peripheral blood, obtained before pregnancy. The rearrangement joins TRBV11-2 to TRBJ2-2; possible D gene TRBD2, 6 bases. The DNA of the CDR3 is TGTGCCAGCAGCTTGGTGGGAGGTGGCACCGGGGAGCTGTTTTTT. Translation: CASSLVGGGTGELFF.